These 20 T cell receptor beta chains came from one sample sequenced in a study of blood T cell repertoires in COVID-19. This table comes from immunoSEQ multiplex PCR, and its TCRdb copy is limited to in-frame clones, with some not included. The sample includes around 190,000 clones, less than 85% seen only once; the top ten take around 3.5%. Sequenced sample: PBMCs or T cells enriched from blood (not recorded which). Every receptor here comes from a woman between 25 and 40 years old who had recovered from COVID-19.

The rearrangement joins TRBV28 to TRBJ2-3; the match to TRBD2 covers 11 bases. V was pared by 4 bases and J by 1 base, with 7 bases of the junction left unmatched. The CDR3 consists of 17 residues. CDR1 is MDHEN, CDR2 SYDVKM, per germline. CDR3 DNA: TGTGCCAGCAGTTATCAACTAGCGGGGGCGGGCACAGATACGCAGTATTTT. Protein: CASSYQLAGAGTDTQYF.

This chain joins TRBV27 and TRBJ1-4; D not resolved. Germline CDR1 is MNHEY and CDR2 is SMNVEV (reference sequence). The V end was cut by 2 bases, the J end by 11 bases, with 15 bases between. The CDR3 totals 14 residues. The CDR3 DNA is TGTGCCAGCAGTTTAGATGGCAGCCGGGGTAAACTGTTTTTT. Encoded protein: CASSLDGSRGKLFF.

The chain couples TRBV28 to TRBJ1-1; a possible D gene is TRBD1 (5 bases). Per the germline V gene, CDR1 is MDHEN and CDR2 is SYDVKM. The CDR3 sequence is 16 residues long. The V gene lost 5 bases and the J gene lost 5 bases, with 21 bases spanning the gap. CDR3 region: CASSPYSNAGGTEAFF. CDR3 nucleotides: TGTGCCAGCAGTCCTTACTCGAACGCCGGGGGTACTGAAGCTTTCTTT.

The CDR3 DNA reads as TGTGCCAGTAGTATAAGAGGAGGGGTGGAGACCCAGTACTTC. Its translation is CASSIRGGVETQYF. The gene calls are TRBV19 and TRBJ2-5; TRBD2 is a possible D gene (6 bases). This CDR3 is 14 amino acids long. CDR1 and CDR2 from the germline V gene are LNHDA and SQIVND (reference sequence). The V end was cut by 2 bases, the J end by 5 bases, with 12 bases between.

The chain has TRBV11-3 and TRBJ2-1; 11 nucleotides match TRBD2. V was clipped by 4 bases and J by 7 bases; unmatched bases: 9. The CDR3 has 16 amino acids. Germline lookup yields CDR1 SGHNT and CDR2 YENEEA. CDR3 in amino acids: CASSSPRSGRGNEQFF. CDR3 in DNA: TGTGCCAGCAGCTCACCTCGTAGCGGGAGGGGGAATGAGCAGTTCTTC.

In its sample, this clone was seen a few times. This chain uses TRBV2 with TRBJ1-3; D not resolved. The CDR3 spans 14 residues. The germline CDR1 and CDR2 sequences are SNHLY and FYNNEI. V dropped 4 bases and J dropped 0 bases, with 7 bases sitting between them. CDR3 amino acids: CASSGTASGNTIYF. For the CDR3, the DNA is TGTGCCAGCAGTGGAACAGCCTCTGGAAACACCATATATTTT.

Notes on this clone: It may be a read error: a sequence one base away is much more abundant. In the same sample, other DNA sequences code for this CDR3. The V gene is TRBV11-1, the J gene TRBJ2-1, with TRBD2 identical over 11 bases. Germline CDR1 SGHAT, CDR2 FQDESV (reference sequence). The CDR3 runs 14 residues. With 7 bases clipped from V and 7 bases from J, the junction kept 6 bases outside the gene matches. The CDR3 loop is CASTLAGVRNEQFF. In DNA form, the CDR3 reads TGTGCCAGCACACTAGCGGGAGTCCGGAATGAGCAGTTCTTC.

The J gene is TRBJ1-4, the V gene TRBV7-3, with 8 positions matching TRBD1. Germline V CDR1 and CDR2: SGHTA, FQGTGA. V lost 9 bases, J lost 2 bases, and 14 bases stayed unmatched. The CDR3 loop spans 17 amino acids. The CDR3 nucleotides are TGTGCCAGGCCGGGACAGGACTTGTTTGGGACTAATGAAAAACTGTTTTTT. Translation: CARPGQDLFGTNEKLFF.

The CDR3 DNA is TGTGCCAGCAATACGGGACAGAACATCAACTATGGCTACACCTTC. Its translation is CASNTGQNINYGYTF. V usage is TRBV2 and J usage is TRBJ1-2, with 7 bases aligning to TRBD1. Germline V gives CDR1 SNHLY, CDR2 FYNNEI. V was clipped by 7 bases and J by 2 bases; unmatched bases: 10. CDR3 length: 15 amino acids.

The chain joins TRBV28 to TRBJ1-6, with TRBD1 matching 11 bases. The germline V gene has CDR1 MDHEN and CDR2 SYDVKM. V dropped 4 bases and J dropped 8; count of bases not matched to a gene: 4. This CDR3 comprises 15 residues. The CDR3 coding sequence is TGTGCCAGCAGTTCGGGACAGGGGGTCGATTCACCCCTCCACTTT. This translates into CASSSGQGVDSPLHF.

Here the CDR3 DNA reads TGTGCCAGCAGCCAAGGAGTTGGGACAGTTCAGCCCCAGCATTTT. Protein: CASSQGVGTVQPQHF. The chain is built from TRBV3-1 (or the pseudogene TRBV3-2) and TRBJ1-5, with 7 bases that match TRBD1. CDR1 is LGHDT and CDR2 is YNNKEL in the germline V gene (reference sequence). This CDR3 comprises 15 residues. The V segment lost 1 base and the J segment 6 bases; nucleotides outside the gene matches: 6.

This chain connects TRBV12-3 or TRBV12-4 to TRBJ1-6; maybe TRBD1 (6 bases). Trimming cost V 5 bases and J 8 bases, with 10 bases left between them. The CDR3 runs 13 residues. The CDR3 loop is CASSPRTDSPLHF. CDR3 sequence (DNA): TGTGCCAGCAGTCCCAGGACAGATTCACCCCTCCACTTT.

This clone came up once. The chain employs TRBV14 and TRBJ2-2; TRBD2 aligns across 8 bases. J gave up 5 bases and V 0 bases, and 5 bases lay outside the gene matches. This CDR3 region has 16 residues. In germline, CDR1 is SGHDN, CDR2 FVKESK. CDR3 bases: TGTGCCAGCAGCCAAGAAAAGCGGGGGAGGACCGGGGAGCTGTTTTTT. Protein product: CASSQEKRGRTGELFF.

The rearrangement joins TRBV11-2 to TRBJ2-1; 8 bases line up with TRBD2. The germline V gene has CDR1 SGHAT and CDR2 FQNNGV. V trimming: 4 bases; J trimming: 7 bases; junction bases outside the gene matches: 15. The CDR3 contains 17 residues. CDR3 coding DNA: TGTGCCAGCAGCTACCCCGCAGCGGGGGTCCTGGGGAATGAGCAGTTCTTC. It translates to CASSYPAAGVLGNEQFF.

The chain links TRBV13 to TRBJ2-4; D perhaps matches TRBD2 (7 bases). This CDR3 has 16 amino acids. Deletions cut 3 bases from V and 7 bases from J, with 19 bases between. From germline, CDR1 is PRHDT and CDR2 FYEKMQ (reference sequence). The CDR3 DNA follows: TGTGCCAGCAGCTTCCCCCGACTGGGGGGGCGGAACATTCAGTACTTC. This gives the protein CASSFPRLGGRNIQYF.

This rearrangement joins TRBV7-6 to TRBJ2-5; TRBD2 matches at 7 bases. Trimming removed 1 base from V and 4 bases from J; junction bases left unmatched: 12. This CDR3 spans 17 amino acids. Germline CDR1 SGHVS, CDR2 FNYEAQ. The CDR3 region has the DNA TGTGCCAGCAGCTTAGGGGGCGGGAGAAAGTTAGTAGAGACCCAGTACTTC. As protein: CASSLGGGRKLVETQYF.

J is TRBJ2-1 and V is TRBV18; 9 bases map to TRBD1. Germline V gives CDR1 KGHSH, CDR2 LQKENI. The V and J ends lost 2 bases and 9 bases, in that order; junction bases with no gene match: 8. The CDR3 runs 15 residues. The CDR3 coding sequence is TGTGCCAGCTCACCATCGACAGGGGGAGATCCTGAGCAGTTCTTC. It yields the protein CASSPSTGGDPEQFF.

This clone was seen only once. The gene calls are TRBV29-1 and TRBJ1-2; 9 positions agree with TRBD1. Trimming at V came to 6 bases and at J to 2 bases, leaving 10 bases not matched to a gene. CDR1 is SQVTM, CDR2 ANQGSEA, per germline. This CDR3 is built from 15 residues. CDR3 sequence reads: CSVGRDRVKNYGYTF. The CDR3 DNA reads TGCAGCGTGGGACGGGACAGGGTCAAAAACTATGGCTACACCTTC.

This clone appeared once. This rearrangement joins TRBV28 to TRBJ1-1, with 9 bases identical to TRBD1. Germline loops: CDR1 MDHEN, CDR2 SYDVKM. This CDR3 has 17 residues. With V trimmed by 2 bases and J by 5 bases, 12 bases remained unmatched. CDR3 loop: CASSLRDRAKGATEAFF. For the CDR3, the DNA is TGTGCCAGCAGTTTACGGGACAGGGCAAAGGGGGCTACTGAAGCTTTCTTT.

The chain carries TRBV7-8 and TRBJ2-1, with TRBD1 matching 9 bases. Germline V lookup: CDR1 SGHVS, CDR2 FQNEAQ. The CDR3 runs to 14 residues. V gave up 6 bases and J gave up 10 bases; unmatched junction bases: 10. The CDR3 region has the DNA TGTGCCAGCAGACGACAGGGGGGCCTGGCGGAGCAGTTCTTC. Translating gives CASRRQGGLAEQFF.